This TCR beta chain was sequenced during a study of control samples from healthy donors and cancer patients. The CDR3 has 11 residues. Trimming shortened V by 7 bases and J by 5 bases, and 9 bases separated the two germline ends. Germline V gene data show CDR1 as MNHEY and CDR2 as SMNVEV (reference sequence). The method was immunoSEQ multiplex PCR; TCRdb's version includes in-frame clones alone and lacks a portion of them. The table has under 65,000 clones, around 86% seen once. The gene calls are TRBV27 and TRBJ2-7, with D possibly matching TRBD2 (5 bases). The TCR sequence derives from a woman between 50 and 59 years old with lung cancer. Sequenced sample: PBMCs. CDR3 in amino acids: CASTLGNEQYF. CDR3 bases: TGTGCCAGCACCCTCGGGAACGAGCAGTACTTC.